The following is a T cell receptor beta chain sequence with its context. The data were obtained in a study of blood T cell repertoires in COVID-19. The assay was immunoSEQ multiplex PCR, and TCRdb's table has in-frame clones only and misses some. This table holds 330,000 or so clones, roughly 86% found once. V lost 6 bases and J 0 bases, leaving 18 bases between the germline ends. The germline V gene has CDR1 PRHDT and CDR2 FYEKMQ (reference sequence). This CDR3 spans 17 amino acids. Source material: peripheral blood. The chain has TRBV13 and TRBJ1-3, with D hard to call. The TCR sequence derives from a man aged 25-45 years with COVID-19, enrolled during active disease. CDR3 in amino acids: CASRSQPPYGSGNTIYF. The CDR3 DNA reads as TGTGCCAGCAGATCACAGCCTCCTTATGGCTCTGGAAACACCATATATTTT.